The 10 T cell receptor beta chains below come from one sample, sequenced in a study of beta chain features in type 1 diabetes. Every isolated RNA sample was fully reverse transcribed, so sequencing captured expressed TCRB transcripts. The data were produced by immunoSEQ multiplex PCR, yet TCRdb's version contains in-frame clones alone and is incomplete. The sample includes 900,000 or so clones, around a sixth seen only once; the top ten take 0.023%. Sequencing input: naive CD4+ T cells from blood. The receptors stem from a woman in her late teens or twenties in good health.

This clone came up a few times. The chain recombines TRBV6-1 with TRBJ2-3; the match to TRBD2 covers 7 bases. The CDR3 totals 15 residues. The V and J ends lost 4 bases and 0 bases, in that order; junction bases with no gene match: 4. Germline values: CDR1 MNHNS, CDR2 SASEGT. CDR3 nucleotides: TGTGCCAGCAGTGGGCCTAGCGGTAGCACAGATACGCAGTATTTT. Its translation: CASSGPSGSTDTQYF.

V usage is TRBV10-3 and J usage is TRBJ1-2; the D is unclear. CDR3 length: 13 residues. Germline values: CDR1 ENHRY, CDR2 SYGVKD. V lost 0 bases, J lost 4 bases, and 6 bases lay in between. Here the CDR3 reads CAISESYSYGYTF. In DNA form, the CDR3 reads TGTGCCATCAGTGAGTCGTACAGCTATGGCTACACCTTC.

The V gene is TRBV6-6, the J gene TRBJ2-7; no definite D call. CDR1 is MNHNY and CDR2 is SVGAGI in the germline V gene (reference sequence). V was clipped by 2 bases and J by 3 bases, with 14 bases between them. This CDR3 comprises 15 residues. Here the CDR3 reads CASSYEARLLYEQYF. CDR3 bases: TGTGCCAGCAGTTACGAAGCCCGCCTCCTCTACGAGCAGTACTTC.

This clone has more than one count but fewer than ten. V is TRBV5-6 and J is TRBJ1-2; D gene unclear. Per germline, CDR1 SGHDT and CDR2 YYEEEE. V gave up 2 bases and J gave up 2 bases, with 19 bases separating them. The CDR3 is made up of 17 amino acids. Written as DNA, the CDR3 is TGTGCCAGCAGCTTACTGGGCCCCGCCACGCAAAACTATGGCTACACCTTC. Its translation: CASSLLGPATQNYGYTF.

There are a few counts of this clone. The chain joins TRBV7-2 to TRBJ2-5, with a possible D match to TRBD2 (5 bases). Germline V gives CDR1 SGHTA, CDR2 FQGNSA. Trimming removed 5 bases from V and 1 base from J, with 23 bases in between. The CDR3 is made up of 18 amino acids. The CDR3 DNA follows: TGTGCCAGCAGCCAAACCCTCCTCGGGTTGCGGGTCCAAGAGACCCAGTACTTC. Translation gives CASSQTLLGLRVQETQYF.

This clone turned up a few times. The chain is built from TRBV28 and TRBJ2-3; D is unresolved. This CDR3 comprises 16 residues. CDR1 is MDHEN and CDR2 is SYDVKM in the germline V gene. The V and J ends lost 7 bases and 1 base respectively, with 18 bases between them. CDR3 residues: CASIIQQRSGTDTQYF. The CDR3 DNA is TGTGCCAGCATAATTCAACAGAGATCCGGCACAGATACGCAGTATTTT.

This clone was picked up a small number of times. J is TRBJ2-3 and V is TRBV5-1; 10 positions agree with TRBD2. Per germline, CDR1 SGHRS and CDR2 YFSETQ. V lost 1 base to trimming and J lost 4 bases; unmatched junction nucleotides: 6. CDR3 length equals 16 residues. The CDR3 DNA follows: TGCGCCAGCAGCTTGCATCCTAGCGGGAGTGCAGATACGCAGTATTTT. This gives the protein CASSLHPSGSADTQYF.

This clone appeared a few times. The chain links TRBV15 to TRBJ2-7, with TRBD2 as a possible D gene (6 bases). Trimming pared 5 bases from V and 2 bases from J, leaving 7 bases between. Per the germline V gene, CDR1 is LNHNV and CDR2 is YYDKDF (reference sequence). This CDR3 spans 12 amino acids. The CDR3 here is CATSPGAYEQYF. Here the CDR3 DNA reads TGTGCCACCAGCCCGGGGGCCTACGAGCAGTACTTC. Combining the CDR3 with reference TRBV15 and TRBJ2-7 gives the whole variable domain DAMVIQNPRYQVTQFGKPVTLSCSQTLNHNVMYWYQQKSSQAPKLLFHYYDKDFNNEADTPDNFQSRRPNTSFCFLDIRSPGLGDTAMYLCATSPGAYEQYFGPGTRLTVT.

This clone was counted a few times. This sequence joins TRBV7-2 and TRBJ1-4; D unresolved. CDR3 length equals 15 residues. Looked up from germline, CDR1 is SGHTA and CDR2 is FQGNSA. Trimming removed 3 bases at V and 8 bases at J, with 16 bases between. The CDR3 here is CASSLSLRAEEKLFF. DNA of the CDR3: TGTGCCAGCAGCTTGTCCCTTCGGGCAGAGGAAAAACTGTTTTTT.

This clone was counted between two and nine times. The CDR3: CSPKGEEQYF. The CDR3 region has the DNA TGCAGCCCTAAAGGGGAGGAGCAGTACTTC. The rearrangement links TRBV20-1 to TRBJ2-7; D tentatively reads TRBD1 or TRBD2 (5 bases each). The CDR3 is 10 amino acids. Per the germline V gene, CDR1 is DFQATT and CDR2 is SNEGSKA (reference sequence).